The 31 T cell receptor beta chains in this list originate from one sample, sequenced in a study of patients and donors after allogeneic stem cell transplantation. MiXCR, run by TCRdb on the RT-PCR reads, gives a single entry per CDR3 protein. The table records 900,000 to 1,000,000 distinct CDR3 sequences, over 15% of them present only once. The sample comprised blood, either unsorted or a sorted T cell fraction (not recorded which). Every receptor here comes from a human donor who was either an allogeneic HSCT recipient or a stem cell or donor lymphocyte infusion donor (not recorded which). It is not recorded whose cells these are; they may come from a transplant donor.

The chain combines TRBV29-1 with TRBJ1-1; D perhaps matches TRBD1 (6 bases). The V end lost 5 bases, the J end lost 3 bases, and 16 bases lay between the germline ends. The CDR3 is made up of 14 amino acids. The germline V gene has CDR1 SQVTM and CDR2 ANQGSEA. Here the CDR3 DNA reads TGCAGCGTTTTGGGGGGGGGCTCGTACACTGAAGCTTTCTTT. Amino acids: CSVLGGGSYTEAFF.

Details on this clonotype: The likely explanation is a read error, given a far larger clone one base away. The J gene is TRBJ2-3, the V gene TRBV15; D unresolved. The V end lost 5 bases, the J end lost 1 base, and 4 bases lay between the germline ends. Germline assignment: CDR1 LNHNV and CDR2 YYDKDF (reference sequence). The CDR3 length is 12 residues. CDR3: CATSSRTDTQYF. In DNA, the CDR3 is TGTGCCACCAGCTCCCGCACAGATACGCAGTATTTT.

The chain recombines TRBV6-1 with TRBJ1-1, with 8 positions matching TRBD1. The CDR3 spans 15 residues. Germline V gene sequence: CDR1 MNHNS, CDR2 SASEGT. V trimming: 5 bases; J trimming: 1 base; junction bases outside the gene matches: 6. The CDR3 region is CASSNRGKGNTEAFF. The CDR3, as DNA: TGTGCCAGCAGTAACAGGGGGAAAGGGAACACTGAAGCTTTCTTT.

This clonotype has a handful of counts. The V gene is TRBV29-1, the J gene TRBJ1-2, with a possible D match to TRBD1 (6 bases). V lost 4 bases and J lost 3, with 9 bases in between. Germline CDR1 and CDR2: SQVTM and ANQGSEA. The CDR3 consists of 12 residues. CDR3 protein: CSVGQAYYGYTF. Here the CDR3 DNA reads TGCAGCGTTGGACAGGCTTACTATGGCTACACCTTC.

There are many counts of this clonotype. This sequence joins TRBV12-3 or TRBV12-4 and TRBJ2-1; D gene uncertain. CDR3 size: 12 residues. V was shortened by 8 bases and J by 6 bases, with 11 bases between the two germline ends. For the CDR3, the DNA is TGTGCCAGCGGTTACCGCATCAATGAGCAGTTCTTC. This encodes CASGYRINEQFF.

This clonotype has a handful of counts. The DNA for the CDR3 is TGTGCCAGCAGGCGGACAGGCTACGAGCAGTACTTC. Amino acids: CASRRTGYEQYF. The rearrangement uses TRBV12-3 or TRBV12-4 and TRBJ2-7; TRBD1 aligns across 7 bases. V lost 6 bases and J lost 3; bases outside the gene matches: 2. The CDR3 is 12 amino acids.

The chain is built from TRBV2 and TRBJ1-2; no clear D. The CDR3 has 14 residues. Per the germline V gene, CDR1 is SNHLY and CDR2 is FYNNEI. The V end was cut by 1 base, the J end by 2 bases, with 8 bases between. The CDR3 DNA reads as TGTGCCAGCAGTGAAGAGTCAGTGAACTATGGCTACACCTTC. Amino acids: CASSEESVNYGYTF.

This clonotype was seen a handful of times. The rearrangement joins TRBV6-1 to TRBJ2-1; 12 bases are shared with TRBD2. Germline CDR1 and CDR2: MNHNS and SASEGT. CDR3 size: 16 residues. The V gene end was trimmed by 3 bases and the J gene end by 3 bases; junction bases not matched to a gene: 3. The CDR3 is CASSDGTSGYYNEQFF. CDR3 sequence (DNA): TGTGCCAGCAGTGACGGGACTAGCGGGTACTACAATGAGCAGTTCTTC.

This clonotype has only a few counts. V gene TRBV6-2 or TRBV6-3 combines with J gene TRBJ2-1; TRBD2 aligns across 8 bases. The CDR3 covers 16 residues. V shed 5 bases, J shed 7 bases, and the junction held 13 bases outside the gene matches. Germline lookup yields CDR1 MNHEY and CDR2 SVGEGT. DNA of the CDR3: TGTGCCAGCAGTGACACAGCGGGAGAGGTTTGGAATGAGCAGTTCTTC. Its translation: CASSDTAGEVWNEQFF.

A few counts support this clonotype. The chain employs TRBV29-1 and TRBJ2-7, with TRBD1 matching over 11 bases. The CDR3 sequence is 13 residues long. Germline CDR1 SQVTM, CDR2 ANQGSEA. With 6 bases clipped from V and 6 bases from J, the junction kept 7 bases outside the gene matches. DNA of the CDR3: TGCAGCGTCGGGGACAGGGGGGGGGTCGAGCAGTACTTC. It specifies CSVGDRGGVEQYF.

The chain joins TRBV29-1 to TRBJ2-5; 7 bases line up with TRBD1. CDR1 SQVTM and CDR2 ANQGSEA come from the germline V gene. V was pared by 2 bases and J by 2 bases, with 11 bases of the junction left unmatched. The CDR3 totals 16 residues. The CDR3 DNA reads as TGCAGCGTTGAAAGGTGGGGACAGACCCCACAAGAGACCCAGTACTTC. It codes for CSVERWGQTPQETQYF.

The chain couples TRBV27 to TRBJ1-4, with TRBD1 matching 7 bases. Germline V gene lookup returns CDR1 MNHEY and CDR2 SMNVEV (reference sequence). The J segment lost 7 bases and the V segment lost 3 bases, leaving 14 bases of the junction unmatched. The CDR3 has 17 amino acids. The CDR3 spells CASSFLGQGGEREKLFF. CDR3 nucleotides: TGTGCCAGCAGTTTTTTAGGCCAGGGGGGCGAACGTGAAAAACTGTTTTTT.

This clonotype was found many times. The gene calls are TRBV29-1 and TRBJ2-2; D unclear. Germline CDR1 and CDR2: SQVTM and ANQGSEA. Deletions cut 3 bases from V and 2 bases from J, with 4 bases between. This CDR3 has 12 residues. The CDR3 nucleotides read TGCAGCGTTGAGGGTAACACCGGGGAGCTGTTTTTT. Amino acid sequence: CSVEGNTGELFF.

This chain links TRBV6-1 with TRBJ2-1; TRBD1 matches 8 bases. The trim removed 5 bases at V and 4 bases at J, leaving 7 bases unmatched. The length of the CDR3 is 15 residues. The germline V gene encodes CDR1 MNHNS and CDR2 SASEGT. The CDR3 loop reads CASSNGTGDYNEQFF. CDR3 sequence (DNA): TGTGCCAGCAGTAACGGGACAGGCGATTACAATGAGCAGTTCTTC.

This clonotype appeared a few times. This rearrangement joins TRBV4-1 to TRBJ1-2; the match to TRBD1 covers 8 bases. The CDR3 extends over 17 amino acids. V trimming: 2 bases; J trimming: 4 bases; junction bases outside the gene matches: 12. Germline V CDR1 and CDR2: MGHRA, YSYEKL. CDR3 residues: CASSQLGTGPNSYGYTF. The CDR3 coding sequence is TGCGCCAGCAGCCAATTAGGGACAGGCCCAAATTCCTATGGCTACACCTTC.

This clonotype was recorded a few times. The gene calls are TRBV18 and TRBJ1-1; D is unresolved. This CDR3 spans 14 amino acids. Trimming shortened V by 6 bases and J by 0 bases, and 11 bases separated the two germline ends. From germline, CDR1 is KGHSH and CDR2 LQKENI. CDR3 amino acids: CASSSQAMNTEAFF. CDR3 sequence (DNA): TGTGCCAGCTCGTCTCAGGCCATGAACACTGAAGCTTTCTTT.

The gene calls are TRBV20-1 and TRBJ2-1; unclear D gene. The V gene lost 0 bases and the J gene lost 0 bases, with 12 bases spanning the gap. Germline V gives CDR1 DFQATT, CDR2 SNEGSKA (reference sequence). This CDR3 is 16 amino acids long. CDR3 in DNA: TGCAGTGCTAGAGAGATTGCAACGAGCTCCTACAATGAGCAGTTCTTC. Protein: CSAREIATSSYNEQFF.

The chain uses TRBV20-1 and TRBJ2-5, with a possible D match to TRBD1 (5 bases). The CDR3 is made up of 12 amino acids. Germline V gene lookup returns CDR1 DFQATT and CDR2 SNEGSKA (reference sequence). Deletions cut 4 bases from V and 5 bases from J, with 11 bases between. The DNA of the CDR3 is TGCAGTGCTACGAGCAGGGCCGAGACCCAGTACTTC. Protein: CSATSRAETQYF.

The genes are TRBV12-3 or TRBV12-4 and TRBJ1-2, with 9 bases that match TRBD1. V lost 5 bases, J lost 1 base, and 5 bases stayed unmatched. CDR3 size: 15 residues. The CDR3 DNA reads TGTGCCAGCAGTGTGCGGACAGGGGATAACTATGGCTACACCTTC. Translating it yields CASSVRTGDNYGYTF.

The rearrangement links TRBV9 to TRBJ2-3; possibly TRBD1 for D (5 bases). This CDR3 spans 14 amino acids. Deletions cut 4 bases from V and 3 bases from J, with 12 bases between. Germline lookup yields CDR1 SGDLS and CDR2 YYNGEE. In DNA, the CDR3 is TGTGCCAGCAGCACCAACCCAGGGACAGATACGCAGTATTTT. This sequence encodes CASSTNPGTDTQYF.

The chain employs TRBV27 and TRBJ1-1; D perhaps matches TRBD1 (6 bases). There are 16 residues in the CDR3. V was pared by 4 bases and J by 0 bases, with 15 bases between. The germline V gene has CDR1 MNHEY and CDR2 SMNVEV (reference sequence). Written as DNA, the CDR3 is TGTGCCAGCAGTTATGGAGGACAGCTCATGAACACTGAAGCTTTCTTT. Residues: CASSYGGQLMNTEAFF.

The V call is TRBV7-6, the J call TRBJ2-2, with 9 bases aligning to TRBD2. Unmatched junction bases numbered 7, after V lost 2 bases and J lost 6 bases. The CDR3 covers 16 residues. Germline V gene sequence: CDR1 SGHVS, CDR2 FNYEAQ. Written as DNA, the CDR3 is TGTGCCAGCAGCTTACTGCGGGGGGGCTCGTCCGGGGAGCTGTTTTTT. It encodes CASSLLRGGSSGELFF.

V and J are TRBV5-6 and TRBJ1-4; possible D gene TRBD1, 5 bases. CDR1 SGHDT and CDR2 YYEEEE come from the germline V gene. The germline V and J ends were trimmed by 3 bases and 0 bases, with 6 bases remaining between them. This CDR3 comprises 14 residues. CDR3 coding DNA: TGTGCCAGCAGCTCGGACACAACTAATGAAAAACTGTTTTTT. It specifies CASSSDTTNEKLFF. The variable domain in full, with the rest retrieved from reference TRBV5-6 and TRBJ1-4, is DAGVTQSPTHLIKTRGQQVTLRCSPKSGHDTVSWYQQALGQGPQFIFQYYEEEERQRGNFPDRFSGHQFPNYSSELNVNALLLGDSALYLCASSSDTTNEKLFFGSGTQLSVL.

This clonotype has just a few counts. The chain links TRBV7-3 to TRBJ2-1, with TRBD2 matching 13 bases. The germline V gene has CDR1 SGHTA and CDR2 FQGTGA. V shed 8 bases and J 2 bases; nucleotides not matched to a gene: 6. The CDR3 is made up of 16 amino acids. CDR3 in amino acids: CASRLAGGLPYNEQFF. DNA for the CDR3: TGTGCCAGCCGACTAGCGGGAGGTCTCCCCTACAATGAGCAGTTCTTC.

This chain uses TRBV20-1 with TRBJ2-7; TRBD1 or TRBD2 may be the D gene (5 bases each). V shed 1 base and J shed 7 bases, with 20 bases lying between them. CDR1 and CDR2 from the germline V gene are DFQATT and SNEGSKA (reference sequence). The CDR3 runs to 15 residues. The CDR3 sequence: CSARVVQGTSREQYF. The CDR3 nucleotides read TGCAGTGCTAGAGTAGTACAAGGGACCTCTCGGGAGCAGTACTTC.

This CDR3 is CSATILAGGPVEQFF. The CDR3 nucleotides are TGCAGTGCGACCATACTAGCGGGAGGGCCCGTTGAGCAGTTCTTC. The chain combines TRBV20-1 with TRBJ2-1; 13 nucleotides agree with TRBD2. This CDR3 region has 15 residues. CDR1 DFQATT and CDR2 SNEGSKA come from the germline V gene (reference sequence). The J segment lost 9 bases and the V segment lost 6 bases, leaving 11 bases of the junction unmatched.

This clonotype was counted only a few times. The chain links TRBV6-5 to TRBJ2-1; TRBD2 matches 7 bases. This CDR3 has 14 amino acids. Germline lookup yields CDR1 MNHEY and CDR2 SVGAGI. Losses at the gene ends were 4 bases for V and 9 bases for J; bases not matched to a gene: 9. DNA for the CDR3: TGTGCCAGCAGTTTGCGGAGGGGCGGGGGTGAGCAGTTCTTC. It translates to CASSLRRGGGEQFF.

The rearrangement uses TRBV5-6 and TRBJ2-1, with D tentatively TRBD1 (6 bases). This CDR3 is 16 amino acids long. CDR1 is SGHDT and CDR2 is YYEEEE in the germline V gene. Between the trimmed V and J ends, which lost 6 bases and 3 bases, there was a span of 19 bases. CDR3 bases: TGTGCCAGCATCCCTGGGAAGGGGGATGGCTACAATGAGCAGTTCTTC. Protein sequence: CASIPGKGDGYNEQFF. Drawing the rest from reference TRBV5-6 and TRBJ2-1, the complete variable domain is DAGVTQSPTHLIKTRGQQVTLRCSPKSGHDTVSWYQQALGQGPQFIFQYYEEEERQRGNFPDRFSGHQFPNYSSELNVNALLLGDSALYLCASIPGKGDGYNEQFFGPGTRLTVL.

The rearrangement uses TRBV10-3 and TRBJ2-4, with TRBD1 matching over 7 bases. With V trimmed by 2 bases and J by 1 base, 14 bases remained unmatched. Germline values: CDR1 ENHRY, CDR2 SYGVKD. The CDR3 has 19 residues. CDR3 sequence: CAISEESGDSKGAKNIQYF. In nucleotides, the CDR3 is TGTGCCATCAGTGAGGAGTCCGGGGACAGCAAAGGGGCCAAAAACATTCAGTACTTC.

This clonotype was detected only a few times. The rearrangement joins TRBV7-8 to TRBJ2-3, with a possible D match to TRBD2 (5 bases). Trimming took off 1 base at V and 5 bases at J, with 13 bases between the two ends. The CDR3 covers 15 residues. From germline, CDR1 is SGHVS and CDR2 FQNEAQ. The CDR3 coding sequence is TGTGCCAGCAGCTTAGTTTTTGAGGGTATAGATACGCAGTATTTT. Translating it yields CASSLVFEGIDTQYF.

This clonotype showed up just a few times. The V and J genes are TRBV12-3 or TRBV12-4 and TRBJ2-3; D assignment may be TRBD1 or TRBD2 (6 bases each). Between the trimmed V and J ends, which lost 5 bases and 2 bases, there was a span of 11 bases. CDR3 length: 14 residues. The CDR3 DNA follows: TGTGCCAGCAGTGGGGGGCCTAACACAGATACGCAGTATTTT. It specifies CASSGGPNTDTQYF.